The 21 T cell receptor beta chains below all came from one sample that was sequenced in a study of blood T cell repertoires in COVID-19. Data came from immunoSEQ multiplex PCR; TCRdb stores just in-frame clones and leaves some out. The data contain around 160,000 clones, roughly 88% of them singletons. The specimen sequenced was PBMCs or T cells enriched from blood (not recorded which). These receptors were collected from a woman between 25 and 40 years old with acute COVID-19.

This chain links TRBV4-3 with TRBJ1-6, with TRBD1 matching 8 bases. There are 17 residues in the CDR3. The germline V gene has CDR1 LGHNA and CDR2 YSLEER. The ends lost 1 base at V and 4 bases at J; junction bases unmatched: 6. CDR3 nucleotide sequence: TGCGCCAGCAGCCAAGGCCGACAGGGGAATTATAATTCACCCCTCCACTTT. Its translation is CASSQGRQGNYNSPLHF.

The chain is built from TRBV5-8 and TRBJ1-5; weak D call: TRBD1 (5 bases). CDR1 and CDR2 from the germline V gene are SGHTS and YDEGEE. The CDR3 is made up of 17 amino acids. V was pared by 1 base and J by 1 base, with 15 bases between. CDR3 in amino acids: CASSLYVGGESNQPQHF. CDR3 coding DNA: TGTGCCAGCAGCTTGTACGTCGGGGGGGAAAGCAATCAGCCCCAGCATTTT.

This clone was seen at least ten times. The J gene is TRBJ2-5, the V gene TRBV5-1, with a weak D call TRBD1 (5 bases). The V end was cut by 0 bases, the J end by 2 bases, with 11 bases between. Germline lookup yields CDR1 SGHRS and CDR2 YFSETQ. The CDR3 contains 15 residues. CDR3 residues: CASSLALGAQETQYF. For the CDR3, the DNA is TGCGCCAGCAGCTTGGCGTTAGGGGCTCAAGAGACCCAGTACTTC.

The chain has TRBV27 and TRBJ1-3, with D hard to call. Germline CDR1 MNHEY, CDR2 SMNVEV (reference sequence). V was shortened by 7 bases and J by 7 bases, with 11 bases between the two germline ends. This CDR3 region has 12 residues. In nucleotides, the CDR3 is TGTGCCAGCACCAGACTCGGGAACACCATATATTTT. The encoded protein is CASTRLGNTIYF.

This clone was detected only a few times. The chain uses TRBV19 and TRBJ1-5, with TRBD1 matching over 9 bases. The CDR3 extends over 17 amino acids. The germline CDR1 and CDR2 sequences are LNHDA and SQIVND (reference sequence). J lost 1 base, V lost 3 bases, and 7 bases had no gene match. The chain's CDR3 is CASSMVATGGSNQPQHF. The CDR3 DNA is TGTGCCAGTAGTATGGTGGCGACAGGGGGAAGCAATCAGCCCCAGCATTTT. Full variable domain (rest looked up from reference TRBV19 and TRBJ1-5): DGGITQSPKYLFRKEGQNVTLSCEQNLNHDAMYWYRQDPGQGLRLIYYSQIVNDFQKGDIAEGYSVSREKKESFPLTVTSAQKNPTAFYLCASSMVATGGSNQPQHFGDGTRLSIL.

The CDR3 bases are TGTGCCAGCAGTTACCCTGTAACAGGAGAGCAGTTCTTC. This gives the protein CASSYPVTGEQFF. V usage is TRBV6-5 and J usage is TRBJ2-1, with D tentatively TRBD1 (5 bases). CDR3 length: 13 amino acids. Between the trimmed V and J ends, which lost 2 bases and 10 bases, there was a span of 12 bases. The germline gives CDR1 MNHEY, CDR2 SVGAGI.

V is TRBV7-2 and J is TRBJ1-4; 10 nucleotides agree with TRBD1. V lost 0 bases to trimming and J lost 7 bases; unmatched junction nucleotides: 8. The germline CDR1 and CDR2 sequences are SGHTA and FQGNSA. The CDR3 length is 17 residues. The DNA of the CDR3 is TGTGCCAGCAGCTTAGCGTATCGGGACAGGGGTAGTGAAAAACTGTTTTTT. It encodes CASSLAYRDRGSEKLFF. Full variable domain (remainder filled in from reference TRBV7-2 and TRBJ1-4): GAGVSQSPSNKVTEKGKDVELRCDPISGHTALYWYRQSLGQGLEFLIYFQGNSAPDKSGLPSDRFSAERTGGSVSTLTIQRTQQEDSAVYLCASSLAYRDRGSEKLFFGSGTQLSVL.

The genes are TRBV5-6 and TRBJ2-1, with 10 bases aligning to TRBD2. Germline V gene lookup returns CDR1 SGHDT and CDR2 YYEEEE. The CDR3 is made up of 15 amino acids. Germline trimming cut 1 base from V and 5 bases from J; bases unmatched to any gene: 3. CDR3: CASSLNGLADNEQFF. The CDR3 region has the DNA TGTGCCAGCAGCTTGAATGGACTAGCGGACAATGAGCAGTTCTTC.

This sequence joins TRBV25-1 and TRBJ2-2, with D possibly matching TRBD2 (5 bases). V gave up 3 bases and J gave up 6 bases, with 8 bases separating them. Germline lookup yields CDR1 MGHDK and CDR2 SYGVNS. The CDR3 consists of 13 residues. This chain's CDR3 is CASSDELAGELFF. The DNA of the CDR3 is TGTGCCAGCAGTGATGAACTAGCCGGGGAGCTGTTTTTT. Complete variable domain (other parts from reference TRBV25-1 and TRBJ2-2): EADIYQTPRYLVIGTGKKITLECSQTMGHDKMYWYQQDPGMELHLIHYSYGVNSTEKGDLSSESTVSRIRTEHFPLTLESARPSHTSQYLCASSDELAGELFFGEGSRLTVL.

V usage is TRBV29-1 and J usage is TRBJ2-5; D is perhaps TRBD1 (5 bases). This CDR3 region has 12 residues. The germline V and J ends were trimmed by 6 bases and 1 base, with 9 bases remaining between them. Germline lookup yields CDR1 SQVTM and CDR2 ANQGSEA. This CDR3 reads CSVVDSQETQYF. In DNA form, the CDR3 reads TGCAGCGTAGTCGACAGCCAAGAGACCCAGTACTTC.

The CDR3, as DNA: TGTGCCAGCAGCTCTGGACAGGGGACCCAGTACTTC. It encodes CASSSGQGTQYF. The chain uses TRBV7-9 and TRBJ2-5; the match to TRBD1 covers 8 bases. Germline V gene lookup returns CDR1 SEHNR and CDR2 FQNEAQ (reference sequence). CDR3 size: 12 residues. J gave up 7 bases and V 4 bases, and 2 bases lay outside the gene matches. Together with reference TRBV7-9 and TRBJ2-5, the CDR3 gives the full variable domain: DTGVSQNPRHKITKRGQNVTFRCDPISEHNRLYWYRQTLGQGPEFLTYFQNEAQLEKSRLLSDRFSAERPKGSFSTLEIQRTEQGDSAMYLCASSSGQGTQYFGPGTRLLVL.

This sequence joins TRBV18 and TRBJ2-1; the D gene is possibly TRBD2 (5 bases). In germline, CDR1 is KGHSH, CDR2 LQKENI. The V gene lost 2 bases and the J gene lost 0 bases, with 8 bases spanning the gap. This CDR3 is built from 15 residues. The chain's CDR3 is CASSPMEVSYNEQFF. CDR3 nucleotides: TGTGCCAGCTCACCAATGGAGGTCTCCTACAATGAGCAGTTCTTC. The full variable domain, its missing parts supplied by reference TRBV18 and TRBJ2-1, is NAGVMQNPRHLVRRRGQEARLRCSPMKGHSHVYWYRQLPEEGLKFMVYLQKENIIDESGMPKERFSAEFPKEGPSILRIQQVVRGDSAAYFCASSPMEVSYNEQFFGPGTRLTVL.

This chain links TRBV25-1 with TRBJ2-3; D is perhaps TRBD1 (6 bases). From germline, CDR1 is MGHDK and CDR2 SYGVNS. Deletions cut 4 bases from V and 0 bases from J, with 17 bases between. CDR3 length equals 17 residues. The CDR3 nucleotides read TGTGCCAGCAGTGCCGAGACAGGTTCCGATAGCACAGATACGCAGTATTTT. Residues: CASSAETGSDSTDTQYF.

This chain joins TRBV18 and TRBJ2-3, with TRBD1 matching 9 bases. This CDR3 spans 16 amino acids. V was clipped by 3 bases and J by 4 bases; unmatched bases: 8. Per germline, CDR1 KGHSH and CDR2 LQKENI. Here the CDR3 reads CASSPPGTGSPDTQYF. CDR3 DNA: TGTGCCAGCTCACCTCCCGGGACAGGGAGCCCAGATACGCAGTATTTT.

For the CDR3, the DNA is TGTGCCAGCTCACCCTGGGGCCAGGGGACTGAAGCTTTCTTT. Translation: CASSPWGQGTEAFF. J is TRBJ1-1 and V is TRBV18; possibly TRBD1 for D (6 bases). This CDR3 has 14 residues. Germline-derived CDR1 and CDR2 are KGHSH and LQKENI. V was trimmed by 3 bases and J by 5 bases, leaving 13 bases between them.

The J gene is TRBJ1-5, the V gene TRBV5-8; 7 nucleotides align to TRBD1. Germline V CDR1 and CDR2: SGHTS, YDEGEE. The CDR3 extends over 15 amino acids. Unmatched junction bases numbered 12, after V lost 5 bases and J lost 7 bases. The CDR3 reads CASRPPGQTYQPQHF. CDR3 DNA sequence: TGTGCCAGCAGACCACCGGGACAGACATACCAGCCCCAGCATTTT.

V and J are TRBV5-1 and TRBJ1-5; D remains unclear. Trimming removed 4 bases at V and 0 bases at J, with 11 bases between. The germline V gene has CDR1 SGHRS and CDR2 YFSETQ. CDR3 size: 15 residues. CDR3 nucleotide sequence: TGCGCCAGCAGCCCTGCGGGGAATAGCAATCAGCCCCAGCATTTT. Encoded protein: CASSPAGNSNQPQHF.

The chain combines TRBV7-9 with TRBJ1-4; TRBD1 matches at 7 bases. Germline V gene lookup returns CDR1 SEHNR and CDR2 FQNEAQ (reference sequence). This CDR3 is built from 14 residues. With V trimmed by 7 bases and J by 7 bases, 9 bases remained unmatched. The CDR3 reads CASNRQGISEKLFF. The CDR3 nucleotides read TGTGCCAGCAACAGACAGGGAATTTCTGAAAAACTGTTTTTT.

This clone showed up just once. This chain uses TRBV7-2 with TRBJ1-3; D ambiguous. CDR3 length: 13 residues. V lost 4 bases to trimming and J lost 2 bases, with 6 bases between them. Per germline, CDR1 SGHTA and CDR2 FQGNSA. The CDR3 DNA reads as TGTGCCAGCAGCTACTACACTGGAAACACCATATATTTT. It is translated as CASSYYTGNTIYF.

DNA for the CDR3: TGTGCCAGCAGCGGATACGGACAGCACAATGAGCAGTTCTTC. The encoded protein is CASSGYGQHNEQFF. The genes are TRBV7-2 and TRBJ2-1; D is possibly TRBD1 (6 bases). The length of the CDR3 is 14 residues. Germline values: CDR1 SGHTA, CDR2 FQGNSA. Trimming removed 5 bases from V and 5 bases from J, with 13 bases in between.

CDR3 nucleotides: TGTGCCATCAGAGGACAGGGTCGGAACACTGAAGCTTTCTTT. It translates to CAIRGQGRNTEAFF. The J gene is TRBJ1-1, the V gene TRBV10-3; 8 bases are a match to TRBD1. In germline, CDR1 is ENHRY, CDR2 SYGVKD. CDR3 length: 14 amino acids. The V gene end was trimmed by 6 bases and the J gene end by 1 base; junction bases not matched to a gene: 4.